This T cell receptor (beta chain) was recovered during a study of Ad26.COV2.S vaccination and SARS-CoV-2 variants. Study context: Enrolled in COV1001, the donor was in the Ad26.COV2.S trial arm, which received the vaccine.

Profiled with immunoSEQ multiplex PCR; TCRdb holds only in-frame clones, not every one. Among some 480,000 clones, roughly nine tenths were seen once, and the ten largest hold 9.5% to 15%. Trimming pared 8 bases from V and 1 base from J, leaving 11 bases between. This CDR3 region has 12 residues. Per the germline V gene, CDR1 is SQVTM and CDR2 is ANQGSEA. With regard to this clone: The antigen is not known.

As for treatment: roughly 20 received Ad26.COV2.S at low or high dose, single or two shots; 5 received placebo; per-sample allocation not given. The samples were gathered on day 63 after the first injection of vaccine or placebo. Regarding the study as a whole: Vaccinees reportedly had broad spike-specific CD8+ and CD4+ T cell responses. Non-spike TCR breadth was similar in vaccine and placebo recipients. Using TCR breadth and depth analyses may have led to underestimated total T cell responses.

The genes are TRBV29-1 and TRBJ1-1, with D uncertain. The TCR originated in a person between 18 and 59 years old who received the Ad26.COV2.S COVID-19 vaccine or a placebo. The input for sequencing was peripheral blood, taken in a trial of Ad26.COV2.S vaccine versus placebo. CDR3 DNA sequence: TGCAGCTCGCGGAGGGCGAACACTGAAGCTTTCTTT. It specifies CSSRRANTEAFF.